A single T cell receptor beta chain is shown here with its context. This clonotype was counted only a few times. Its antigen target is currently unknown. The input lacks base qualities; no much larger clone sits a single base away. The data are from a study of identical twins (dated by TCRdb to 2015 to 2016). Regarding the study in general: TCR alpha and beta repertoires from monozygotic twins, unrelated adults of various ages and cord blood were deep-sequenced to test whether fetal clonotypes persist. Replicate twin experiments were performed at different times using different library preparation protocols to rule out contamination. Broad study findings and their caveats: Fewer insertions were carried by abundant cord blood beta clonotypes, a similar but weaker trend appeared in young adult naive repertoires, and no such trend appeared in memory repertoires. Recombination models systematically underestimated out-of-frame TCR alpha sharing in monozygotic twins but agreed with sharing between unrelated individuals. Zero-insertion analyses could be partly confounded by invariant T cells such as MAIT and iNKT, although diverse VJ usage argued against such confounding for most clonotypes. Conclusions relied on cross-sectional statistical analysis, since the same donors could not be followed over many years. Compared with coincidental sharing between unrelated individuals, out-of-frame TCR alpha sequences shared between twins showed an excess of sequences with low generation probability. The excess sharing between twins in beta out-of-frame sequences was weaker because fewer shared sequences reduced the signal-to-noise ratio.

CDR1 and CDR2, looked up from the germline V gene (reference sequence), are DFQATT and SNEGSKA. The junction shows trimming of 3 bases on V and 4 bases on J, plus 11 bases between the germline ends. The CDR3 starts with the cysteine, ends with the phenylalanine, and has 13 residues. Solely the CDR3 DNA is kept, with 39 bases framed from the first base. Every donor was a healthy Caucasian. The twin cohort comprised three pairs of female monozygotic twins, all aged about 18 to 30 years. Positive isolation kits from Invitrogen were used to isolate the CD4+ and CD8+ T cell populations. Library preparation used 5' RACE. The run used an Illumina HiSeq 2000. Template switching added a universal primer binding site, and the final cDNA carried a unique molecular identifier that allowed TCR cDNA molecules to be counted accurately. First-strand cDNA for TCR alpha and beta chains was synthesized from specific primers in the conserved constant-segment region. To control for contamination, every cDNA library carried two barcodes: a SMART-Mk sample barcode plus Illumina barcodes. Two successive PCR steps introduced TruSeq adapter sequences along with Illumina sample barcodes. The Illumina HiSeq platform was used with custom primers to sequence TCR alpha and beta cDNA libraries. Turning to the authors' computational methods: MiGEC was used to process raw reads and extract unique molecular identifiers, and MiXCR was used to find CDR3 positions. For each individual, recombination models were inferred using an EM algorithm with the repgenHMM and IGoR tools. Shared clonotype analysis was performed with the tcR package in R, normalizing sharing by the product of cloneset sizes. Out-of-frame nonproductive sequences were analyzed to study raw recombination free of thymic and clonal selection effects. Clones were called with MiXCR by TCRdb after fastp trimmed the public reads at Q25, and only in-frame beta chains were retained. Duplicate CDR3 protein sequences are folded into a single record with the most common DNA and genes. These V and J calls rely on TCRdb rather than the paper's analysis. The sample table holds around 550,000 distinct CDR3 sequences, of which nearly 15% were seen once. The ten largest clones add up to roughly 0.4% of the sample.

This same sample was also part of a study on yellow fever vaccine responses in identical twins. From the second report: According to the authors, the vaccine-induced T cell response in identical twins seemed to be partly convergent and partly specific to each individual. The study precisely tracked vaccine-responding T cell clones in identical twins.

The sequence is built from TRBV20-1 and TRBJ2-3; TRBD2 is a weak D gene call, 7 bases matching. The TCR comes from a woman aged 18-29 years in good health. Sequencing was performed on CD4+ T cells sorted from blood. CDR3 region: CSARRGGADTQYF. The nucleotide sequence is TGCAGTGCTAGGAGGGGGGGCGCAGATACGCAGTATTTT.